This TCR beta chain derives from a study of blood T cell repertoires in COVID-19. At the level of the study: Collection of acute and convalescent COVID-19 samples took place in the United States, Italy and Spain. T cells, B-cell-depleted T cells, or PBMCs supplied cDNA or gDNA.

Assay: immunoSEQ multiplex PCR; the TCRdb copy retains only in-frame clones and omits some. The table records roughly 170,000 clones, around 80% of them present only once. The CDR3 contains 15 residues. The germline V gene has CDR1 SEHNR and CDR2 FQNEAQ (reference sequence). Trimming cost V 4 bases and J 0 bases, with 10 bases left between them. The source material was PBMCs or T cells enriched from blood (not recorded which). The chain combines TRBV7-9 with TRBJ2-1, with a possible D match to TRBD1 (6 bases). The receptor was isolated from a woman between 45 and 60 years old who had recovered from COVID-19. The CDR3: CASSSTGSSYNEQFF. In nucleotides, the CDR3 is TGTGCCAGCAGCTCCACAGGGAGCTCCTACAATGAGCAGTTCTTC. Filled out from reference TRBV7-9 and TRBJ2-1, the complete variable domain reads DTGVSQNPRHKITKRGQNVTFRCDPISEHNRLYWYRQTLGQGPEFLTYFQNEAQLEKSRLLSDRFSAERPKGSFSTLEIQRTEQGDSAMYLCASSSTGSSYNEQFFGPGTRLTVL.